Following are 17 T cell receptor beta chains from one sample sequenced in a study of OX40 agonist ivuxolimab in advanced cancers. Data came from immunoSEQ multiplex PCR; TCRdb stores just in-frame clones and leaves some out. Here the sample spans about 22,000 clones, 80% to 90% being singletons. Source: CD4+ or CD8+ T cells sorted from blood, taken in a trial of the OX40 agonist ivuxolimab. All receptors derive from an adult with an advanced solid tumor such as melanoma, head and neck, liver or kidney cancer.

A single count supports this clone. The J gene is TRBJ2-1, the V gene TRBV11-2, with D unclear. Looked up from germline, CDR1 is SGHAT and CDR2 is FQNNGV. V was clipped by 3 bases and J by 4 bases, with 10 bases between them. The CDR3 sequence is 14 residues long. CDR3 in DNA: TGTGCCAGCAGCTTTAAGTGGGATTACAATGAGCAGTTCTTC. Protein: CASSFKWDYNEQFF.

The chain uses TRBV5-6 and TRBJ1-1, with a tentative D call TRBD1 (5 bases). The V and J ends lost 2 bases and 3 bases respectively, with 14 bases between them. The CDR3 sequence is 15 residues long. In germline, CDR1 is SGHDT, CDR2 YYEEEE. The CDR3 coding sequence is TGTGCCAGCAGCTTATACAGGCTTCTTGACACTGAAGCTTTCTTT. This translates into CASSLYRLLDTEAFF. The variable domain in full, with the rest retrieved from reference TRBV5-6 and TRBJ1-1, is DAGVTQSPTHLIKTRGQQVTLRCSPKSGHDTVSWYQQALGQGPQFIFQYYEEEERQRGNFPDRFSGHQFPNYSSELNVNALLLGDSALYLCASSLYRLLDTEAFFGQGTRLTVV.

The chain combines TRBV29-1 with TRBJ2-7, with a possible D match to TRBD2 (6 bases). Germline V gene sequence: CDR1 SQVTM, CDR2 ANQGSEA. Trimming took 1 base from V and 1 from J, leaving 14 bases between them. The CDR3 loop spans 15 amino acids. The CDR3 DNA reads TGCAGCGTTGAAGTTCCGGGACTTTTATCCTACGAGCAGTACTTC. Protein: CSVEVPGLLSYEQYF.

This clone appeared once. The CDR3: CASSHETGGVTEAFF. DNA for the CDR3: TGCGCCAGCAGCCATGAAACAGGGGGAGTCACTGAAGCTTTCTTT. The chain recombines TRBV4-3 with TRBJ1-1, with 8 bases that match TRBD1. Trimming cost V 3 bases and J 4 bases; bases outside gene matches: 7. Germline V gives CDR1 LGHNA, CDR2 YSLEER. CDR3 size: 15 residues.

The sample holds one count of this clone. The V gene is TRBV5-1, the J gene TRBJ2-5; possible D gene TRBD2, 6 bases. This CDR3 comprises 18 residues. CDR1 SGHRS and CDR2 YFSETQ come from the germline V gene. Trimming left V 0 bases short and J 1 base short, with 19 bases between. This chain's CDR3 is CASSLAEAGIGTQETQYF. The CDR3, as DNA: TGCGCCAGCAGCTTGGCAGAGGCGGGGATTGGGACCCAAGAGACCCAGTACTTC.

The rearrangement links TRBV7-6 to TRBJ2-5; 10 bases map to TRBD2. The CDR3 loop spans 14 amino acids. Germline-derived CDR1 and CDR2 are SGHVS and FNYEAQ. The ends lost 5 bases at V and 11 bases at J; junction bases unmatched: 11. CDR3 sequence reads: CASSPSGRAGEQYF. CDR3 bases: TGTGCCAGCAGCCCCAGCGGGAGGGCCGGGGAGCAGTACTTC.

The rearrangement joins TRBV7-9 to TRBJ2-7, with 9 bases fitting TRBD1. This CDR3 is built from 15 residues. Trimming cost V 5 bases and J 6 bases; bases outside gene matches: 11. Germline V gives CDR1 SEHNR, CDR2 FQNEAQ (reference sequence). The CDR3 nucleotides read TGTGCCAGCAGCGCCACGGCCCACAGGGGGCTCGAGCAGTACTTC. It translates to CASSATAHRGLEQYF.

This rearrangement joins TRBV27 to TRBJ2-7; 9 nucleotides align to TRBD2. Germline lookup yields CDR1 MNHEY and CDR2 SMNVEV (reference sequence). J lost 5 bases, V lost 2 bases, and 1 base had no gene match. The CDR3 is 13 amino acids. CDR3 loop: CASSLAGGNEQYF. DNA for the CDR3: TGTGCCAGCAGTTTAGCGGGAGGGAACGAGCAGTACTTC.

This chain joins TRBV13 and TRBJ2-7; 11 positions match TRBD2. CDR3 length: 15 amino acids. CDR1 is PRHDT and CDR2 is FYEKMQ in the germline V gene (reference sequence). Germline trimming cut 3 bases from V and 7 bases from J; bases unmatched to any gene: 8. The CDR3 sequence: CASSFPSSGRQEQYF. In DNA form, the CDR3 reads TGTGCCAGCAGCTTTCCCTCTAGCGGGAGGCAGGAGCAGTACTTC.

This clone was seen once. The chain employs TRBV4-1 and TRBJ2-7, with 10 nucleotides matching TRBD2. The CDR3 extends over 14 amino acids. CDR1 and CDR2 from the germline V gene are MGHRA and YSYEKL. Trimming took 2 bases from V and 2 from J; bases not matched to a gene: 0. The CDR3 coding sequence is TGCGCCAGCAGCCAACTAGCGGGGGCCTACGAGCAGTACTTC. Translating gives CASSQLAGAYEQYF.

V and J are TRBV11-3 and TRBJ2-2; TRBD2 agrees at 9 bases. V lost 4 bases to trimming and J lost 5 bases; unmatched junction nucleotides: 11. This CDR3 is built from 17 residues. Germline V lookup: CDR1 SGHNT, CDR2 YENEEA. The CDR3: CASSSRSGSGRTGELFF. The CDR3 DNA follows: TGTGCCAGCAGCTCGCGTAGCGGGAGTGGTCGGACCGGGGAGCTGTTTTTT.

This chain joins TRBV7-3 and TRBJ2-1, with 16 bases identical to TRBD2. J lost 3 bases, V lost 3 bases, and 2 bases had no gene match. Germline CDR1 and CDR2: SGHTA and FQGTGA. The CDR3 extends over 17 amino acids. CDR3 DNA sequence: TGTGCCAGCAGCTTGGGACTAGCGGGAGGGAACTACAATGAGCAGTTCTTC. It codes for CASSLGLAGGNYNEQFF.

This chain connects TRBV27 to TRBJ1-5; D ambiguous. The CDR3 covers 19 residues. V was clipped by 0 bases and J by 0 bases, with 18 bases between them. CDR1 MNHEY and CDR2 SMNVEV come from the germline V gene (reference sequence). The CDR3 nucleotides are TGTGCCAGCAGTTTATCAGGTGTCGGACGGGGAGTTAGCAATCAGCCCCAGCATTTT. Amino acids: CASSLSGVGRGVSNQPQHF.

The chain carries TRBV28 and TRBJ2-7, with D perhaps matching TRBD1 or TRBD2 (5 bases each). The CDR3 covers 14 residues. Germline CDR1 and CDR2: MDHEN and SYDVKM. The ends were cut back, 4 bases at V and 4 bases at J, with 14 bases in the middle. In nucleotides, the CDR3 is TGTGCCAGCAGTTCCCCCATGTGGGGGTACGAGCAGTACTTC. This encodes CASSSPMWGYEQYF.

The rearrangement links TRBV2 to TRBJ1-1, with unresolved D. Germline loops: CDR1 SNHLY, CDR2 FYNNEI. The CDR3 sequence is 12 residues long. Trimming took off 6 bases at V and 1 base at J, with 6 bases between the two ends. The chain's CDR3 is CASRRQNTEAFF. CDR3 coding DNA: TGTGCCAGCAGGCGACAGAACACTGAAGCTTTCTTT.

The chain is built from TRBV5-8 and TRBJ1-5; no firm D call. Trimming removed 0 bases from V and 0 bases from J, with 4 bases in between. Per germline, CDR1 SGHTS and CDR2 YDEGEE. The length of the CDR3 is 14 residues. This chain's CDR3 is CASSLGGSNQPQHF. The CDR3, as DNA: TGTGCCAGCAGCTTGGGAGGTAGCAATCAGCCCCAGCATTTT.

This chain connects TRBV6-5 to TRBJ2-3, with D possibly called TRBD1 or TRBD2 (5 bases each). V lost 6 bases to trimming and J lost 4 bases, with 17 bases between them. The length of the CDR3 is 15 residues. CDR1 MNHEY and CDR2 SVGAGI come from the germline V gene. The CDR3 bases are TGTGCCAGCAGCCTTACTAGGGGTACCGCAGATACGCAGTATTTT. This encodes CASSLTRGTADTQYF.